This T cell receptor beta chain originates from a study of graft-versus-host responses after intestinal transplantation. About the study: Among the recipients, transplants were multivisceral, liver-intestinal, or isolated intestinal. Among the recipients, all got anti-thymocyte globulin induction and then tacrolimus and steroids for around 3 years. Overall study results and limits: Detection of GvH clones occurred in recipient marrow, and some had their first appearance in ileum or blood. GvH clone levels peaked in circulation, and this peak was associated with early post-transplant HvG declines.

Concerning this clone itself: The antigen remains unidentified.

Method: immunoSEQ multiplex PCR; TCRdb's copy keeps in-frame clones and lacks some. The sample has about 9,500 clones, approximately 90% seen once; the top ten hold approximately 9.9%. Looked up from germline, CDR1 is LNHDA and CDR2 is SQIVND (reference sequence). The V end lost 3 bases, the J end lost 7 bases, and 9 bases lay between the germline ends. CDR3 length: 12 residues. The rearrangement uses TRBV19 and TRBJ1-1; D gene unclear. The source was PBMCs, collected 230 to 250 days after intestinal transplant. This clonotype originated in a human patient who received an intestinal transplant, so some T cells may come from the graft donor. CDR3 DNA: TGTGCCAGTAGTATTGGAGCGAATGAAGCTTTCTTT. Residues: CASSIGANEAFF. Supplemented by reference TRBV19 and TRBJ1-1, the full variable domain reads DGGITQSPKYLFRKEGQNVTLSCEQNLNHDAMYWYRQDPGQGLRLIYYSQIVNDFQKGDIAEGYSVSREKKESFPLTVTSAQKNPTAFYLCASSIGANEAFFGQGTRLTVV.